This T cell receptor beta chain was sequenced in a study of T-cell reconstitution after alpha-beta-depleted transplantation in children. General study findings and limits: T-cell counts and diversity at one year post-transplant came mainly from newly produced T cells. Alpha-beta T cells about two months after transplant reportedly derived from several hundred expanded graft clones.

Researchers prepared the TCRbeta library using unique molecular identifiers, the study reports. Using its own MiXCR run on the PCR reads, TCRdb lists one record per CDR3 protein. The sample has nearly 200,000 distinct CDR3 sequences; about 6% are singletons. This clonotype was observed many times. Its antigen is currently unknown. Per germline, CDR1 SGHTA and CDR2 FQGNSA. The length of the CDR3 is 17 residues. The V gene end was trimmed by 6 bases and the J gene end by 0 bases; junction bases not matched to a gene: 7. This TCR derives from a girl younger than two with combined immunodeficiency, due to receive a stem cell transplant. This sequence joins TRBV7-2 and TRBJ2-3, with 12 bases aligning to TRBD2. Sequences were derived from PBMCs, sampled before TCRalphabeta/CD19-depleted stem cell transplant. The CDR3 here is CASSRGLAGPSTDTQYF. Here the CDR3 DNA reads TGTGCCAGCAGTCGTGGACTAGCGGGGCCGAGCACAGATACGCAGTATTTT. Looking up the rest from reference TRBV7-2 and TRBJ2-3 gives the full variable domain: GAGVSQSPSNKVTEKGKDVELRCDPISGHTALYWYRQSLGQGLEFLIYFQGNSAPDKSGLPSDRFSAERTGGSVSTLTIQRTQQEDSAVYLCASSRGLAGPSTDTQYFGPGTRLTVL.